These 9 T cell receptor beta chains were sequenced from one sample in a study of blood T cell repertoires in COVID-19. The assay was immunoSEQ multiplex PCR, and TCRdb's table has in-frame clones only and misses some. This sample has approximately 250,000 clones, with 84% found just once. The sequenced sample consisted of peripheral blood. The receptors originated from a woman in her forties who had recovered from COVID-19.

The rearrangement joins TRBV6-5 to TRBJ1-1; D is unclear. V lost 0 bases to trimming and J lost 2 bases, with 10 bases between them. The CDR3 is made up of 15 amino acids. Germline V lookup: CDR1 MNHEY, CDR2 SVGAGI. The CDR3 DNA sequence: TGTGCCAGCAGTTACTCGGGCAAACCCAACACTGAAGCTTTCTTT. It specifies CASSYSGKPNTEAFF.

The gene calls are TRBV11-2 and TRBJ2-7, with D possibly being TRBD1 (6 bases). Germline values: CDR1 SGHAT, CDR2 FQNNGV. The CDR3 has 14 residues. Trimming shortened V by 9 bases and J by 0 bases, and 15 bases separated the two germline ends. The CDR3 sequence is CASQITRGSYEQYF. The DNA for the CDR3 is TGTGCCAGTCAAATTACCAGGGGCTCCTACGAGCAGTACTTC.

The chain has TRBV7-9 and TRBJ1-2; 7 nucleotides line up with TRBD1. Losses at the gene ends were 4 bases for V and 6 bases for J; bases not matched to a gene: 2. The CDR3 runs 12 residues. Germline CDR1 and CDR2: SEHNR and FQNEAQ (reference sequence). The CDR3 DNA reads as TGTGCCAGCAGCTCCACAGGGGATGGCTACACCTTC. Encoded protein: CASSSTGDGYTF.

The chain recombines TRBV3-1 (or the pseudogene TRBV3-2) with TRBJ1-4; possibly TRBD1 for D (6 bases). Germline CDR1 LGHDT, CDR2 YNNKEL (reference sequence). Trimming stripped 1 base from V and 6 bases from J, with 12 bases between. The CDR3 runs to 15 residues. This CDR3 is CASSQARGSHEKLFF. The CDR3 DNA reads as TGTGCCAGCAGCCAAGCCAGGGGCTCACATGAAAAACTGTTTTTT.

This chain uses TRBV5-5 with TRBJ1-3; 9 nucleotides line up with TRBD1. After removal of 4 bases from V and 0 bases from J, the junction contained 5 bases not matched to a gene. CDR1 is SGHKS and CDR2 is YYEKEE in the germline V gene (reference sequence). The CDR3 is 16 residues long. The CDR3 protein is CASSQTGGISGNTIYF. The CDR3 DNA reads TGTGCCAGCAGCCAAACAGGGGGCATCTCTGGAAACACCATATATTTT.

This chain links TRBV4-1 with TRBJ2-7; possibly TRBD1 for D (6 bases). The CDR3 length is 16 residues. Trimming removed 0 bases at V and 2 bases at J, with 14 bases between. CDR1 and CDR2 from the germline V gene are MGHRA and YSYEKL. The CDR3 protein is CASSQDIGGRPYEQYF. CDR3 coding DNA: TGCGCCAGCAGCCAAGATATAGGGGGTCGTCCCTACGAGCAGTACTTC.

The chain combines TRBV24-1 with TRBJ1-4, with D possibly being TRBD1 (6 bases). CDR3 length: 13 amino acids. Germline-derived CDR1 and CDR2 are KGHDR and SFDVKD. V dropped 7 bases and J dropped 3 bases, with 8 bases sitting between them. CDR3 nucleotide sequence: TGTGCCACCAGGGGGGCGGCTAATGAAAAACTGTTTTTT. Its translation is CATRGAANEKLFF.

The J gene is TRBJ1-5, the V gene TRBV6-5; the D gene is possibly TRBD1 (6 bases). Trimming cost V 5 bases and J 5 bases, with 13 bases left between them. The CDR3 is made up of 14 amino acids. The germline gives CDR1 MNHEY, CDR2 SVGAGI. CDR3 coding DNA: TGTGCCAGCAGTAGGGGTAAGGGGGATCAGCCCCAGCATTTT. This sequence encodes CASSRGKGDQPQHF.

This clone was seen only a few times. This chain links TRBV10-1 with TRBJ1-1; 8 bases map to TRBD1. The junction had 9 bases not matched to a gene; V was cut back by 8 bases and J by 4 bases. The CDR3 extends over 14 amino acids. Germline V gene data show CDR1 as WNHNN and CDR2 as SYGVQD (reference sequence). The DNA for the CDR3 is TGCGCCAGCGGATTGACAGGGGAGGGCACTGAAGCTTTCTTT. Its translation: CASGLTGEGTEAFF.